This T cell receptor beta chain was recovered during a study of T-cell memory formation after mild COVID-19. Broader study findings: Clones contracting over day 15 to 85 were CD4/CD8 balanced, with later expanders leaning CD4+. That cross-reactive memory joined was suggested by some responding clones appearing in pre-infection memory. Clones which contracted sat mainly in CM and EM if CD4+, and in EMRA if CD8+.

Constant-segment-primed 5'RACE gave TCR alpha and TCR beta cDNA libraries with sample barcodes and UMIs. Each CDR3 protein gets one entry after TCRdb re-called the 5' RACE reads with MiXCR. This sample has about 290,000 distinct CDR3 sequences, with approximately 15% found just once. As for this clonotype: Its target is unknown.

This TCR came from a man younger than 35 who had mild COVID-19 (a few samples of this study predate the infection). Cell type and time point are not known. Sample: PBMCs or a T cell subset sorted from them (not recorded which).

CDR3 sequence: CASSVQRDTEAFF. The DNA of the CDR3 is TGTGCCAGCAGCGTTCAGAGGGACACTGAAGCTTTCTTT. The chain carries TRBV11-3 and TRBJ1-1; D is unclear. This CDR3 is built from 13 residues. The V end lost 5 bases, the J end lost 3 bases, and 10 bases lay between the germline ends. The germline V gene has CDR1 SGHNT and CDR2 YENEEA.